The 26 T cell receptor beta chains below all came from one sample that was sequenced in a study of T cell responses to AZD1222 COVID-19 vaccine. The protocol was immunoSEQ multiplex PCR, while the TCRdb copy is restricted to in-frame clones and leaves out a portion. The sample consists of more than 100,000 clones, just over 85% of them appearing once. The sequencing here drew on peripheral blood, taken on day 0 of AZD1222 vaccination. The receptor set was obtained from an adult in good health.

The rearrangement joins TRBV27 to TRBJ1-1, with 11 bases fitting TRBD1. There are 18 residues in the CDR3. Per the germline V gene, CDR1 is MNHEY and CDR2 is SMNVEV (reference sequence). J was trimmed by 0 bases and V by 5 bases; bases with no gene match: 11. CDR3 DNA: TGTGCCAGCAGTAGACGGACAGGGGGCTTTGGGGTGAACACTGAAGCTTTCTTT. The encoded protein is CASSRRTGGFGVNTEAFF.

The V call is TRBV11-2, the J call TRBJ2-3, with unresolved D. Germline CDR1 reads SGHAT; CDR2 reads FQNNGV. Trimming removed 1 base at V and 4 bases at J, with 9 bases between. CDR3 length equals 14 residues. Written as DNA, the CDR3 is TGTGCCAGCAGCTTAGGGCTAGAACCAGATACGCAGTATTTT. Protein product: CASSLGLEPDTQYF.

This clone has only a few counts. This rearrangement joins TRBV7-9 to TRBJ1-4; D is unclear. This CDR3 has 16 residues. Per germline, CDR1 SEHNR and CDR2 FQNEAQ (reference sequence). V was clipped by 5 bases and J by 8 bases, with 21 bases between them. CDR3 nucleotides: TGTGCCAGCAGCCAAGTAACGGGAGGAGGAAGGGAAAAACTGTTTTTT. Its translation: CASSQVTGGGREKLFF.

Only one count was recorded for this clone. The chain combines TRBV29-1 with TRBJ2-5; 7 bases align to TRBD2. With 4 bases clipped from V and 2 bases from J, the junction kept 4 bases outside the gene matches. The germline CDR1 and CDR2 sequences are SQVTM and ANQGSEA. The CDR3 has 13 amino acids. The CDR3 DNA reads TGCAGCGTTGGGCACGGGAGGCAAGAGACCCAGTACTTC. The encoded protein is CSVGHGRQETQYF.

This chain connects TRBV5-1 to TRBJ1-5, with a tentative D call TRBD1 (6 bases). The germline gives CDR1 SGHRS, CDR2 YFSETQ. V lost 2 bases and J 2 bases, leaving 11 bases between the germline ends. There are 15 residues in the CDR3. CDR3 nucleotides: TGCGCCAGCAGCTTAACAGGGTTGGGCAATCAGCCCCAGCATTTT. The encoded protein is CASSLTGLGNQPQHF.

The chain joins TRBV7-2 to TRBJ1-2; D is unclear. This CDR3 is 14 amino acids long. V lost 6 bases and J lost 3, with 14 bases in between. CDR1 and CDR2 from the germline V gene are SGHTA and FQGNSA. CDR3 region: CASRVGVGDYGYTF. For the CDR3, the DNA is TGTGCCAGCAGGGTCGGGGTCGGCGACTATGGCTACACCTTC.

In its sample, this clone was seen once. This rearrangement joins TRBV7-9 to TRBJ1-4; the match to TRBD1 covers 7 bases. The CDR3 spans 17 residues. Germline CDR1 is SEHNR and CDR2 is FQNEAQ (reference sequence). J lost 8 bases, V lost 6 bases, and 18 bases had no gene match. The CDR3 DNA sequence: TGTGCCAGCAGTTCCAAAAGACAGGGTCGGGAGCTCGAAAAACTGTTTTTT. This gives the protein CASSSKRQGRELEKLFF.

V and J are TRBV11-1 and TRBJ1-1, with 9 positions matching TRBD1. From germline, CDR1 is SGHAT and CDR2 FQDESV (reference sequence). With V trimmed by 11 bases and J by 4 bases, 17 bases remained unmatched. CDR3 length: 16 amino acids. Here the CDR3 DNA reads TGTGCCTGCACTCCGGGGGGGACAGGGAGGGGCACTGAAGCTTTCTTT. This translates into CACTPGGTGRGTEAFF.

Notes on this clone: One junction end does not reproduce the germline sequence, and a read error may be involved. For the CDR3, the DNA is TGTGCCAGCAGCTTTCGAGGGTTGGGAAGGGGCGAAGGTTTCTTT. Translation: CASSFRGLGRGEGFF. The V and J genes are TRBV11-2 and TRBJ1-1; D is possibly TRBD1 (5 bases). The CDR3 runs 15 residues. Germline CDR1 and CDR2: SGHAT and FQNNGV.

CDR3 nucleotides: TGTGCCAGCAGCAAAAGGGAGATGGGGTTTTCCACTGAAGCTTTCTTT. This sequence encodes CASSKREMGFSTEAFF. This rearrangement joins TRBV21-1 to TRBJ1-1. TRBV21-1 counts as a pseudogene. The CDR3 is 16 amino acids.

CDR3 amino acids: CAIGTQYEQYF. The CDR3 bases are TGTGCCATCGGGACCCAGTACGAGCAGTACTTC. The rearrangement links TRBV10-3 to TRBJ2-7; D is tentatively TRBD1 or TRBD2 (5 bases each). CDR1 and CDR2 from the germline V gene are ENHRY and SYGVKD. The CDR3 spans 11 residues. Trimming removed 8 bases at V and 4 bases at J, with 9 bases between.

The CDR3 sequence: CAWSLGAETQYF. CDR3 in DNA: TGTGCCTGGAGCTTGGGTGCAGAGACCCAGTACTTC. The chain has TRBV30 and TRBJ2-5, with D uncertain. Germline assignment: CDR1 GTSNPN and CDR2 SVGIG (reference sequence). There are 12 residues in the CDR3. The V end was cut by 3 bases, the J end by 4 bases, with 9 bases between.

This chain links TRBV19 with TRBJ1-1, with a possible D match to TRBD1 (6 bases). CDR1 LNHDA and CDR2 SQIVND come from the germline V gene (reference sequence). This CDR3 is built from 14 residues. V lost 4 bases, J lost 1 base, and 10 bases lay in between. The CDR3 coding sequence is TGTGCCAGTAGTAGCTACAGGGAGAACACTGAAGCTTTCTTT. Protein sequence: CASSSYRENTEAFF.

This clone was seen a single time. The rearrangement joins TRBV7-9 to TRBJ2-7, with 11 bases that match TRBD1. CDR1 is SEHNR, CDR2 FQNEAQ, per germline (reference sequence). CDR3 length: 19 amino acids. V lost 0 bases to trimming and J lost 0 bases; unmatched junction nucleotides: 10. In nucleotides, the CDR3 is TGTGCCAGCAGCTTAGCTGGGACAGGGGGTTCCCCGAGCTCCTACGAGCAGTACTTC. Encoded protein: CASSLAGTGGSPSSYEQYF. The whole variable domain, filled in from reference TRBV7-9 and TRBJ2-7, reads DTGVSQNPRHKITKRGQNVTFRCDPISEHNRLYWYRQTLGQGPEFLTYFQNEAQLEKSRLLSDRFSAERPKGSFSTLEIQRTEQGDSAMYLCASSLAGTGGSPSSYEQYFGPGTRLTVT.

The chain uses TRBV6-6 and TRBJ1-2; D remains unclear. V lost 8 bases to trimming and J lost 11 bases, with 12 bases between them. CDR1 and CDR2 (germline): MNHNY, SVGAGI (reference sequence). The CDR3 runs to 10 residues. CDR3 DNA: TGTGCCAGCTCCAGGCAAGGTTACACCTTC. Protein product: CASSRQGYTF.

V gene TRBV25-1 combines with J gene TRBJ2-7; no clear D gene. Trimming cost V 6 bases and J 3 bases, with 6 bases left between them. This CDR3 comprises 11 residues. The germline gives CDR1 MGHDK, CDR2 SYGVNS. CDR3 sequence reads: CASRFNYEQYF. CDR3 nucleotides: TGTGCCAGCAGGTTTAACTACGAGCAGTACTTC.

The chain combines TRBV5-1 with TRBJ1-4; D unclear. CDR1 SGHRS and CDR2 YFSETQ come from the germline V gene. The germline V and J ends were trimmed by 5 bases and 5 bases, with 7 bases remaining between them. CDR3 length: 12 amino acids. CDR3 sequence: CASRAGNEKLFF. The DNA of the CDR3 is TGCGCCAGCAGGGCTGGGAATGAAAAACTGTTTTTT.

V usage is TRBV7-2 and J usage is TRBJ1-2; 7 positions agree with TRBD1. This CDR3 comprises 14 residues. J gave up 5 bases and V 0 bases, and 3 bases lay outside the gene matches. Germline lookup yields CDR1 SGHTA and CDR2 FQGNSA. The chain's CDR3 is CASSLADRDYGYTF. In DNA, the CDR3 is TGTGCCAGCAGCTTAGCAGACAGGGATTATGGCTACACCTTC.

The chain combines TRBV6-5 with TRBJ2-7; 12 nucleotides align to TRBD1. J was trimmed by 4 bases and V by 2 bases; bases with no gene match: 6. The germline V gene has CDR1 MNHEY and CDR2 SVGAGI. This CDR3 is built from 16 residues. The DNA of the CDR3 is TGTGCCAGCAGTTACAAGGGACAGGGGGCTAGGTACGAGCAGTACTTC. It yields the protein CASSYKGQGARYEQYF.

The rearrangement links TRBV12-5 to TRBJ2-3; 9 positions agree with TRBD1. The CDR3 is 15 amino acids. After removal of 5 bases from V and 6 bases from J, the junction contained 9 bases not matched to a gene. The germline CDR1 and CDR2 sequences are LGHNT and FRNRAP. CDR3 amino acids: CASGLRGTGSDTQYF. The CDR3 DNA reads as TGTGCTAGTGGTCTCAGGGGGACAGGGTCCGATACGCAGTATTTT.

This rearrangement joins TRBV4-1 to TRBJ2-2; unclear D gene. CDR1 MGHRA and CDR2 YSYEKL come from the germline V gene. The CDR3 has 14 amino acids. V was trimmed by 1 base and J by 7 bases, leaving 10 bases between them. This CDR3 reads CASSQGGDGGELFF. The CDR3 nucleotides are TGCGCCAGCAGCCAAGGAGGAGACGGCGGGGAGCTGTTTTTT.

This clone was seen only once. V gene TRBV7-9 combines with J gene TRBJ1-2; D not resolved. Germline V gives CDR1 SEHNR, CDR2 FQNEAQ (reference sequence). The CDR3 loop spans 14 amino acids. Trimming took 6 bases from V and 2 from J, leaving 13 bases between them. CDR3 nucleotides: TGTGCCAGCAGTCGGGTAGAGGGAAACTATGGCTACACCTTC. Translating gives CASSRVEGNYGYTF. Using reference TRBV7-9 and TRBJ1-2 for the parts outside the CDR3, the full variable domain is DTGVSQNPRHKITKRGQNVTFRCDPISEHNRLYWYRQTLGQGPEFLTYFQNEAQLEKSRLLSDRFSAERPKGSFSTLEIQRTEQGDSAMYLCASSRVEGNYGYTFGSGTRLTVV.

The J gene is TRBJ2-7, the V gene TRBV11-2; 9 positions agree with TRBD1. The CDR3 totals 14 residues. The V gene end was trimmed by 8 bases and the J gene end by 2 bases; junction bases not matched to a gene: 7. Germline CDR1 and CDR2: SGHAT and FQNNGV. CDR3 protein: CASHGQGLAYEQYF. The DNA for the CDR3 is TGTGCCAGCCACGGACAGGGGCTGGCCTACGAGCAGTACTTC.

The chain joins TRBV10-3 to TRBJ2-1; 8 nucleotides line up with TRBD2. Looked up from germline, CDR1 is ENHRY and CDR2 is SYGVKD. The CDR3 extends over 14 amino acids. V was pared by 2 bases and J by 9 bases, with 6 bases of the junction left unmatched. The CDR3 is CAISEPGLGGEQFF. DNA for the CDR3: TGTGCCATCAGTGAGCCGGGACTAGGGGGTGAGCAGTTCTTC.

The chain links TRBV2 to TRBJ2-2; D is tentatively TRBD1 or TRBD2 (5 bases each). With 5 bases removed from V and 6 bases from J, the gap between germline ends came to 10 bases. The CDR3 is 13 residues long. Looked up from germline, CDR1 is SNHLY and CDR2 is FYNNEI. The CDR3 DNA sequence: TGTGCCAGCAGTTACGGGACCGCCGGGGAGCTGTTTTTT. This translates into CASSYGTAGELFF.

V is TRBV5-8 and J is TRBJ1-1; D unclear. The germline V gene encodes CDR1 SGHTS and CDR2 YDEGEE. The CDR3 loop spans 13 amino acids. Trimming removed 1 base from V and 1 base from J, with 5 bases in between. The CDR3 sequence is CASSLRGNTEAFF. CDR3 nucleotides: TGTGCCAGCAGCTTGCGTGGGAACACTGAAGCTTTCTTT.